This T cell receptor beta chain appears in the sequencing data of a study of monozygotic twins with inflammatory bowel disease. Template switching incorporated UMIs with a 6-nucleotide sample barcode. For both chains, the TCRalpha and TCRbeta cDNA went through two nested PCRs of approximately 16 and 9 cycles. TCRdb re-called the 5' RACE reads, yielding one record per CDR3 amino acid sequence without DNA. The sample has 300,000 to 350,000 distinct CDR3 sequences. As concerns this clonotype: Its antigen is not known.

The CDR3 has 15 residues. Germline lookup yields CDR1 ENHRY and CDR2 SYGVKD. Study results and caveats: Using the inverse Simpson index, IBD patients had lower TCRbeta diversity than healthy co-twins.

The TCR was taken from a human donor with ulcerative colitis or Crohn's disease, or a healthy co-twin of an affected twin (not recorded which). The source material was blood. The chain combines TRBV10-3 with TRBJ2-3; as DNA is missing, the TRBD1 call by TCRdb cannot be tested. CDR3: CATRLGPGTTDTQYF.